This record looks at one TCR beta chain sequence and its context. Its antigen is currently unknown. This sample stems from a study of T cell responses to AZD1222 COVID-19 vaccine. Study-wide points: Among the donors, most were white British and more were female, and clonal diversity was possibly underestimated. In all cases, repertoires were sampled only after the peak T cell response.

This CDR3 region has 15 residues. Germline V gene lookup returns CDR1 SGHRS and CDR2 YFSETQ. The V segment lost 1 base and the J segment 5 bases; nucleotides outside the gene matches: 7. The method was immunoSEQ multiplex PCR; TCRdb's version includes in-frame clones alone and lacks a portion of them. The sample has about 120,000 clones, about nine tenths seen once. Material: peripheral blood, obtained on day 0 of AZD1222 vaccination. V and J are TRBV5-1 and TRBJ2-5; TRBD2 aligns across 8 bases. This sequence originates from an adult in good health. The CDR3 coding sequence is TGCGCCAGCAGCTTGCCCAGGACGGGAGGGGAGACCCAGTACTTC. This translates into CASSLPRTGGETQYF.